These T cell receptor beta chains were read from a single sample in a study of a mutant IDH1 vaccine in newly diagnosed glioma. Profiling relied on immunoSEQ multiplex PCR, and the TCRdb table lists in-frame clones only, not all of them. This sample yields 25,000 to 30,000 clones, of which approximately 79% are seen a single time; 7.2% belongs to the top ten. Their antigens remain unidentified. The source was PBMCs, collected from a glioma patient whose treatment included an IDH1 peptide vaccine. These receptor sequences come from a man aged 40-49 years with glioma. Some clones in this sample may be carry-over from other donors' samples. CDR3s include the opening cysteine and the closing phenylalanine or tryptophan. D genes are given only for firm matches. Rows may omit the clone size; those that give it use once, few, many or a size class.

v_gene: TRBV7-2
d_gene: NA
j_gene: TRBJ1-4
abundance: NA
CDR3aa: CASSLGVTGRAEKLFF
CDR3nt: TGTGCCAGCAGCCTAGGAGTAACAGGTCGGGCGGAAAAACTGTTTTTT

v_gene: TRBV2
d_gene: TRBD1
j_gene: TRBJ1-5
abundance: NA
CDR3aa: CASTETGTGDYSNQPQHF
CDR3nt: TGTGCCAGCACAGAAACCGGGACAGGGGATTATAGCAATCAGCCCCAGCATTTT

v_gene: TRBV2
d_gene: TRBD1
j_gene: TRBJ2-3
abundance: few
CDR3aa: CAVDPGQVYTDTQYF
CDR3nt: TGTGCCGTCGATCCGGGACAGGTCTACACAGATACGCAGTATTTT

v_gene: TRBV7-2
d_gene: TRBD1
j_gene: TRBJ1-6
abundance: NA
CDR3aa: CASSTTRDRYSPLHF
CDR3nt: TGTGCCAGCAGCACTACCCGGGACAGATATTCACCCCTCCACTTT

v_gene: TRBV7-8
d_gene: TRBD2
j_gene: TRBJ2-1
abundance: NA
CDR3aa: CASSSHLAGTSAMHEQFF
CDR3nt: TGTGCCAGCAGCTCCCACCTTGCCGGGACTAGCGCCATGCATGAGCAGTTCTTC

v_gene: TRBV7-9
d_gene: TRBD1
j_gene: TRBJ1-1
abundance: NA
CDR3aa: CASSPPLGRGKNTEAFF
CDR3nt: TGTGCCAGCAGCCCACCATTGGGCAGGGGGAAGAACACTGAAGCTTTCTTT

v_gene: TRBV28
d_gene: NA
j_gene: TRBJ1-2
abundance: NA
CDR3aa: CASSPILGIHYGYTF
CDR3nt: TGTGCCAGCAGTCCCATTTTGGGAATTCACTATGGCTACACCTTC

v_gene: TRBV25-1
d_gene: NA
j_gene: TRBJ2-1
abundance: NA
CDR3aa: CASSEGGTYNEQFF
CDR3nt: TGTGCCAGCAGTGAAGGCGGGACCTACAATGAGCAGTTCTTC

v_gene: TRBV7-9
d_gene: NA
j_gene: TRBJ1-4
abundance: NA
CDR3aa: CASSLGGNILFF
CDR3nt: TGTGCCAGCAGCTTAGGAGGCAACATCCTGTTTTTT

v_gene: TRBV19
d_gene: NA
j_gene: TRBJ2-7
abundance: NA
CDR3aa: CASRKGSYEQYF
CDR3nt: TGTGCCAGTAGGAAAGGGTCCTACGAGCAGTACTTC

v_gene: TRBV2
d_gene: NA
j_gene: TRBJ1-2
abundance: once
CDR3aa: CASSEEGQGNYGYTF
CDR3nt: TGTGCCAGCAGTGAAGAAGGGCAGGGGAACTATGGCTACACCTTC

v_gene: TRBV18
d_gene: NA
j_gene: TRBJ1-1
abundance: few
CDR3aa: CASSPNPNTEAFF
CDR3nt: TGTGCCAGCTCACCAAACCCAAACACTGAAGCTTTCTTT

v_gene: TRBV28
d_gene: NA
j_gene: TRBJ1-1
abundance: NA
CDR3aa: CASSPKGWGGEAFF
CDR3nt: TGTGCCAGCAGCCCTAAAGGCTGGGGGGGTGAAGCTTTCTTT

v_gene: TRBV6-5
d_gene: NA
j_gene: TRBJ1-1
abundance: few
CDR3aa: CASIREKAFF
CDR3nt: TGTGCCAGCATTCGGGAAAAAGCTTTCTTT

v_gene: TRBV18
d_gene: NA
j_gene: TRBJ1-1
abundance: NA
CDR3aa: CASSYTTEAFF
CDR3nt: TGTGCCAGCTCCTACACCACTGAAGCTTTCTTT

v_gene: TRBV4-1
d_gene: TRBD2
j_gene: TRBJ2-7
abundance: NA
CDR3aa: CASSPGRDREQYF
CDR3nt: TGCGCCAGCAGCCCAGGGAGGGATCGCGAGCAGTACTTC

v_gene: TRBV6-5
d_gene: TRBD1
j_gene: TRBJ1-1
abundance: NA
CDR3aa: CASRRPGTGNTEAFF
CDR3nt: TGTGCCAGCAGACGACCCGGGACAGGGAACACTGAAGCTTTCTTT

v_gene: TRBV28
d_gene: NA
j_gene: TRBJ2-7
abundance: NA
CDR3aa: CEVGSTYEQYF
CDR3nt: TGTGAAGTTGGCAGTACCTACGAGCAGTACTTC

v_gene: TRBV5-1
d_gene: NA
j_gene: TRBJ1-5
abundance: NA
CDR3aa: CASRMGPESNQPQHF
CDR3nt: TGCGCCAGCAGGATGGGGCCGGAGAGCAATCAGCCCCAGCATTTT

v_gene: TRBV18
d_gene: TRBD1
j_gene: TRBJ1-1
abundance: NA
CDR3aa: CASSQVLGQKNTEAFF
CDR3nt: TGTGCCAGCTCTCAGGTCCTGGGACAGAAGAACACTGAAGCTTTCTTT

v_gene: TRBV6-4
d_gene: NA
j_gene: TRBJ1-1
abundance: NA
CDR3aa: CASSLEGGPVMNTEAFF
CDR3nt: TGTGCCAGCAGTCTCGAAGGGGGGCCGGTTATGAACACTGAAGCTTTCTTT

v_gene: TRBV15
d_gene: NA
j_gene: TRBJ1-2
abundance: NA
CDR3aa: CATSRGGTAVNYGYTF
CDR3nt: TGTGCCACCAGCAGAGGAGGGACGGCAGTTAACTATGGCTACACCTTC

v_gene: TRBV6-1
d_gene: NA
j_gene: TRBJ1-1
abundance: NA
CDR3aa: CASSDLRGNTEAFF
CDR3nt: TGTGCCAGCAGTGACCTCAGGGGGAACACTGAAGCTTTCTTT

v_gene: TRBV2
d_gene: NA
j_gene: TRBJ1-1
abundance: NA
CDR3aa: CASSEEWGNTEAFF
CDR3nt: TGTGCCAGCAGTGAAGAGTGGGGTAACACTGAAGCTTTCTTT

v_gene: TRBV7-9
d_gene: NA
j_gene: TRBJ1-1
abundance: few
CDR3aa: CASSWMNTEAFF
CDR3nt: TGTGCCAGCAGCTGGATGAACACTGAAGCTTTCTTT

v_gene: TRBV9
d_gene: NA
j_gene: TRBJ1-2
abundance: once
CDR3aa: CASSSSLGTNYGYTF
CDR3nt: TGTGCCAGCAGCTCCTCTCTGGGGACGAACTATGGCTACACCTTC

v_gene: TRBV11-2
d_gene: NA
j_gene: TRBJ1-4
abundance: NA
CDR3aa: CASSLVTATNEKLFF
CDR3nt: TGTGCCAGCAGCTTAGTTACAGCAACTAATGAAAAACTGTTTTTT

v_gene: TRBV10-3
d_gene: NA
j_gene: TRBJ1-4
abundance: NA
CDR3aa: CAIRDGKVSEKLFF
CDR3nt: TGTGCCATCAGGGACGGGAAAGTGAGTGAAAAACTGTTTTTT

v_gene: TRBV4-1
d_gene: NA
j_gene: TRBJ1-1
abundance: NA
CDR3aa: CASSQGQNTEAFF
CDR3nt: TGCGCCAGCAGCCAAGGACAGAACACTGAAGCTTTCTTT

v_gene: TRBV9
d_gene: TRBD2
j_gene: TRBJ2-5
abundance: NA
CDR3aa: CASSSTILAGGRGETQYF
CDR3nt: TGTGCCAGCAGCTCTACTATTCTAGCGGGGGGCCGGGGAGAGACCCAGTACTTC

v_gene: TRBV4-3
d_gene: TRBD2
j_gene: TRBJ2-3
abundance: NA
CDR3aa: CASSQDHTSAPDTQYF
CDR3nt: TGCGCCAGCAGCCAAGATCATACTAGCGCCCCCGATACGCAGTATTTT

v_gene: TRBV15
d_gene: TRBD1
j_gene: TRBJ1-4
abundance: NA
CDR3aa: CATSSVGQGGVNEKLFF
CDR3nt: TGTGCCACCAGCAGCGTGGGACAGGGGGGGGTTAATGAAAAACTGTTTTTT

v_gene: TRBV7-2
d_gene: NA
j_gene: TRBJ2-1
abundance: few
CDR3aa: CASSRRMGNEQFF
CDR3nt: TGTGCCAGCAGCCGAAGGATGGGGAATGAGCAGTTCTTC

v_gene: TRBV7-8
d_gene: NA
j_gene: TRBJ1-1
abundance: NA
CDR3aa: CASSLTQILMNTEAFF
CDR3nt: TGTGCCAGCAGCTTAACCCAGATTCTCATGAACACTGAAGCTTTCTTT

v_gene: TRBV18
d_gene: NA
j_gene: TRBJ2-6
abundance: few
CDR3aa: CASSPTGALSGANVLTF
CDR3nt: TGTGCCAGCTCACCAACCGGAGCGTTATCTGGGGCCAACGTCCTGACTTTC

v_gene: TRBV30
d_gene: TRBD1
j_gene: TRBJ2-1
abundance: NA
CDR3aa: CAWSVRDRNNEQFF
CDR3nt: TGTGCCTGGAGTGTCAGGGACAGAAACAATGAGCAGTTCTTC

v_gene: TRBV18
d_gene: NA
j_gene: TRBJ2-7
abundance: NA
CDR3aa: CASSPPGGRGVYEQYF
CDR3nt: TGTGCCAGCTCACCCCCTGGGGGCAGAGGGGTCTACGAGCAGTACTTC

v_gene: TRBV7-9
d_gene: NA
j_gene: TRBJ1-2
abundance: NA
CDR3aa: CASSLVDLPYTF
CDR3nt: TGTGCCAGCAGCTTAGTGGACCTTCCCTACACCTTC

v_gene: TRBV9
d_gene: NA
j_gene: TRBJ2-7
abundance: NA
CDR3aa: CASSVSGEVEEQYF
CDR3nt: TGTGCCAGCAGCGTATCAGGGGAGGTGGAGGAGCAGTACTTC

v_gene: TRBV11-2
d_gene: NA
j_gene: TRBJ1-1
abundance: once
CDR3aa: CASSLAGSPADEAFF
CDR3nt: TGTGCCAGCAGCTTAGCCGGGTCACCTGCGGATGAAGCTTTCTTT

v_gene: TRBV19
d_gene: NA
j_gene: TRBJ2-5
abundance: NA
CDR3aa: CASSISPAEQETQYF
CDR3nt: TGTGCCAGTAGTATCTCCCCGGCAGAACAAGAGACCCAGTACTTC

v_gene: TRBV7-2
d_gene: NA
j_gene: TRBJ1-5
abundance: medium-sized
CDR3aa: CASSLVDQPQHF
CDR3nt: TGTGCCAGCAGCTTGGTGGATCAGCCCCAGCATTTT

v_gene: TRBV2
d_gene: NA
j_gene: TRBJ1-5
abundance: few
CDR3aa: CASSEGRNSNQPQHF
CDR3nt: TGTGCCAGCAGTGAGGGACGTAATAGCAATCAGCCCCAGCATTTT

v_gene: TRBV7-9
d_gene: TRBD2
j_gene: TRBJ2-5
abundance: NA
CDR3aa: CASSYHGGEETQYF
CDR3nt: TGTGCCAGCAGCTACCACGGGGGGGAAGAGACCCAGTACTTC

v_gene: TRBV10-3
d_gene: TRBD2
j_gene: TRBJ2-3
abundance: NA
CDR3aa: CAITSGLQTDTQYF
CDR3nt: TGTGCCATCACCTCGGGACTACAAACGGATACGCAGTATTTT

v_gene: TRBV19
d_gene: NA
j_gene: TRBJ1-6
abundance: NA
CDR3aa: CASSFRDSPLHF
CDR3nt: TGTGCCAGTAGTTTCAGAGATTCACCCCTCCACTTT

v_gene: TRBV4-2
d_gene: NA
j_gene: TRBJ1-1
abundance: NA
CDR3aa: CASSQVGGGADTEAFF
CDR3nt: TGTGCCAGCAGCCAAGTGGGGGGGGGCGCGGACACTGAAGCTTTCTTT

v_gene: TRBV4-1
d_gene: TRBD2
j_gene: TRBJ2-7
abundance: NA
CDR3aa: CASSQGTSGVYEQYF
CDR3nt: TGCGCCAGCAGCCAAGGGACTAGCGGGGTTTACGAGCAGTACTTC

v_gene: TRBV2
d_gene: NA
j_gene: TRBJ1-5
abundance: NA
CDR3aa: CASSRDGFGNQPQHF
CDR3nt: TGTGCCAGCAGTCGGGACGGATTTGGGAATCAGCCCCAGCATTTT

v_gene: TRBV30
d_gene: NA
j_gene: TRBJ2-7
abundance: few
CDR3aa: CAWSKGPYEQYF
CDR3nt: TGTGCCTGGAGTAAAGGCCCCTACGAGCAGTACTTC

v_gene: TRBV15
d_gene: NA
j_gene: TRBJ1-1
abundance: NA
CDR3aa: CATQGESDTEAFF
CDR3nt: TGTGCCACCCAAGGGGAATCTGACACTGAAGCTTTCTTT